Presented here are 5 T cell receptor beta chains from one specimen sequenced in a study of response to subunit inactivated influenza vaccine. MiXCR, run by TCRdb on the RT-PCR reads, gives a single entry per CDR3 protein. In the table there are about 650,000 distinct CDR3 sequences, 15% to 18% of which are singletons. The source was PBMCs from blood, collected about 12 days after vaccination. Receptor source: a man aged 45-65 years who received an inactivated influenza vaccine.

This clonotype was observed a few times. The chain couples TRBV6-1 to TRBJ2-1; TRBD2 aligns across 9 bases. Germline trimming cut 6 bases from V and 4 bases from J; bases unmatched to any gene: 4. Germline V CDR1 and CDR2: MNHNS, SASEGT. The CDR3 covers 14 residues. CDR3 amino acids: CASSPSGEYNEQFF. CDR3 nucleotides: TGTGCCAGCAGCCCTAGCGGGGAATACAATGAGCAGTTCTTC.

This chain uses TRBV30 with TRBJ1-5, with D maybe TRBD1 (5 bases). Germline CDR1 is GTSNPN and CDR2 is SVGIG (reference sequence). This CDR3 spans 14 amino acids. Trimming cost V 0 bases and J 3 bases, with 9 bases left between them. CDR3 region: CAWSVDRINQPQHF. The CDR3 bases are TGTGCCTGGAGTGTAGACAGAATCAATCAGCCCCAGCATTTT.

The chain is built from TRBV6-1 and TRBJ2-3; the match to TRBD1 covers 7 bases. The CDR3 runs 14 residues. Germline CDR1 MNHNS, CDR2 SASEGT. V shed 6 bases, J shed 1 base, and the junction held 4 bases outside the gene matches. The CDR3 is CASRRTGGTDTQYF. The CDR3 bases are TGTGCCAGCAGGCGTACAGGGGGCACAGATACGCAGTATTTT.

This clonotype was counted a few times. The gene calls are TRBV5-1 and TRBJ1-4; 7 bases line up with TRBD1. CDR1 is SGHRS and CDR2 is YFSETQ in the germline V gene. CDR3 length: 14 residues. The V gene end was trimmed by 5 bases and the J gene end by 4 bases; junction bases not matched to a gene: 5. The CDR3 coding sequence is TGCGCCAGCAGACCGGGACAGCTTAATGAAAAACTGTTTTTT. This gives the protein CASRPGQLNEKLFF.

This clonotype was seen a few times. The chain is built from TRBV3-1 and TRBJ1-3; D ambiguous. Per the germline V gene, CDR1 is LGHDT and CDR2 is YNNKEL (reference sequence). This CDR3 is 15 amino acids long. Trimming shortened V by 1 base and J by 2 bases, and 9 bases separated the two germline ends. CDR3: CASSQAWTAGNTIYF. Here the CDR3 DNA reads TGTGCCAGCAGCCAAGCTTGGACGGCTGGAAACACCATATATTTT.